Listed below are T cell receptor beta chains from one sample, sequenced in a study of blood T cell repertoires in COVID-19. Repertoires were generated with immunoSEQ multiplex PCR, while TCRdb's copy carries only in-frame clones and drops some. The table includes tens of thousands of clones, about 77% detected once. The sequencing input was peripheral blood. Every receptor here comes from a man aged 65-85 years with COVID-19, enrolled during active disease. Both conserved end residues are part of each CDR3. D genes are given only for firm matches. A row's size may be missing; if present it is once, few, many or a size class.

TRBV28	.	TRBJ2-1	16	TRBD1	TGTGCCAGCAGTTCCTCCGGGACAGGGGCCCTCCAGAGGCAGTTCTTC	CASSSSGTGALQRQFF
TRBV14	.	TRBJ1-3	14	.	TGTGCCAGCAGCCGGGCAGGGTCGGCAAACACCATATATTTT	CASSRAGSANTIYF
TRBV19	few	TRBJ2-7	15	TRBD1	TGTGCCAGTATGGGTTCACGGCAGGGGGACTACGAGCAGTACTTC	CASMGSRQGDYEQYF
TRBV4-1	few	TRBJ1-6	15	TRBD1	TGCGCCAGCAGCCAGGCGGACAGGGGCCATTCACCCCTCCACTTT	CASSQADRGHSPLHF
TRBV2	.	TRBJ2-7	12	.	TGTGCCAGCAGTGAAATGGCTCGCGAGCAGTACTTC	CASSEMAREQYF
TRBV6-2/TRBV6-3	.	TRBJ1-3	14	.	TGTGCCAGCAGTTACCAACAGTTTCGCAACACCATATATTTT	CASSYQQFRNTIYF
TRBV12-5	.	TRBJ1-2	14	.	TGTGCTAGTGCGCGGACGGGGTTGGGCTATGGCTACACCTTC	CASARTGLGYGYTF
TRBV5-1	.	TRBJ1-2	16	TRBD1	TGCGCCAGCAGCTTGACGACAGGGGCGCTTAACTATGGCTACACCTTC	CASSLTTGALNYGYTF
TRBV6-5	.	TRBJ1-1	11	.	TGTGCCAGCACCACGGGGGGTGAAGCTTTCTTT	CASTTGGEAFF
TRBV19	.	TRBJ2-7	17	TRBD1	TGTGCCAGTAGCAAATTGCCGGGACAGGGGGCATCCTACGAGCAGTACTTC	CASSKLPGQGASYEQYF
TRBV5-4	few	TRBJ1-3	14	TRBD1	TGTGCCAGCAGCTTGGACAGGGGGCAAGACACCATATATTTT	CASSLDRGQDTIYF
TRBV29-1	once	TRBJ1-1	11	TRBD1	TGCAGCGGCGGGACAGCCACTGAAGCTTTCTTT	CSGGTATEAFF
TRBV6-1	.	TRBJ1-2	14	.	TGTGCCAGCAGTGAAGCGCTTCGAGGGAATGGCTACACCTTC	CASSEALRGNGYTF
TRBV6-2/TRBV6-3	.	TRBJ1-5	15	.	TGTGCCAGCAGCCAGGACAGTCCCAGGGATCAGCCCCAGCATTTT	CASSQDSPRDQPQHF
TRBV18	.	TRBJ2-5	17	TRBD2	TGTGCCAGCTCACTTCTCCGGACTAGCGGGGACCAAGAGACCCAGTACTTC	CASSLLRTSGDQETQYF
TRBV4-1	.	TRBJ2-1	15	TRBD2	TGCGCCAGCAGCCTACAAATGGGACTAGCCAATGAGCAGTTCTTC	CASSLQMGLANEQFF
TRBV9	few	TRBJ1-1	14	.	TGTGCCAGCAGCGTAGCCTCGGTAGCCACTGAAGCTTTCTTT	CASSVASVATEAFF
TRBV6-6	few	TRBJ2-1	16	.	TGTGCCAGCAGTATCGCCAGGGGCGGTTCCTACAATGAGCAGTTCTTC	CASSIARGGSYNEQFF
TRBV4-1	.	TRBJ2-2	16	TRBD1	TGCGCCAGCAGCCAAGACCTACAGGGGGCGAGCGGGGAGCTGTTTTTT	CASSQDLQGASGELFF
TRBV3-1/TRBV3-2	once	TRBJ2-2	15	TRBD1	TGTGCCAGCAGCCCCGGGACAGGGGCGACCGGGGAGCTGTTTTTT	CASSPGTGATGELFF
TRBV27	.	TRBJ2-1	15	TRBD2	TGTGCCAGCAGGGGACTAGCTTCTCTTGGCAATGAGCAGTTCTTC	CASRGLASLGNEQFF
TRBV11-3	.	TRBJ1-4	16	.	TGTGCCAGCAGCTTAGGTCGGGGTGCAACTAATGAAAAACTGTTTTTT	CASSLGRGATNEKLFF
TRBV19	.	TRBJ1-5	15	TRBD1	TGTGCCAGTAGTCCCAGGGGGCTGGGCAATCAGCCCCAGCATTTT	CASSPRGLGNQPQHF